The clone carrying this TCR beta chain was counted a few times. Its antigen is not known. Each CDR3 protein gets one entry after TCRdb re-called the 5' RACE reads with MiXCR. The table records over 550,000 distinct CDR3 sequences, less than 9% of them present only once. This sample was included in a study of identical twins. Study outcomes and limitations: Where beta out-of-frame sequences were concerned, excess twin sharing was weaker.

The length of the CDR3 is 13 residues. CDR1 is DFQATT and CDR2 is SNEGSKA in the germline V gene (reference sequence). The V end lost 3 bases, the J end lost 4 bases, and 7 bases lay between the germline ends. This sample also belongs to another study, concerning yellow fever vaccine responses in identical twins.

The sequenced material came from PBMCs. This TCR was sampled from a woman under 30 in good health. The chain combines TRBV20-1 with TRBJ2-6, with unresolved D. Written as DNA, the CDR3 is TGCAGTGCTAGTATGGGCGGGGCCAACGTCCTGACTTTC. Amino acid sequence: CSASMGGANVLTF.